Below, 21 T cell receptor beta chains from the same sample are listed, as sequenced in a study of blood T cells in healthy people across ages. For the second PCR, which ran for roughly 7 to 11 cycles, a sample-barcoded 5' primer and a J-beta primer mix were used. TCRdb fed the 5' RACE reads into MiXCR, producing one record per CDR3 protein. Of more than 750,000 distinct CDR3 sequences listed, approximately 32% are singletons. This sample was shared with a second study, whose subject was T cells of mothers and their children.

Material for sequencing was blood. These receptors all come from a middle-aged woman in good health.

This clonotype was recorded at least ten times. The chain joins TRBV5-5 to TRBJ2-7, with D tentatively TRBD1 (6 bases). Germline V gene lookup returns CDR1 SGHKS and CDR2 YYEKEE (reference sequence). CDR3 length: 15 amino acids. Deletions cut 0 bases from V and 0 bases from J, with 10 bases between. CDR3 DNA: TGTGCCAGCAGCTTGGTGGGGACAAACTCCTACGAGCAGTACTTC. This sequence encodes CASSLVGTNSYEQYF.

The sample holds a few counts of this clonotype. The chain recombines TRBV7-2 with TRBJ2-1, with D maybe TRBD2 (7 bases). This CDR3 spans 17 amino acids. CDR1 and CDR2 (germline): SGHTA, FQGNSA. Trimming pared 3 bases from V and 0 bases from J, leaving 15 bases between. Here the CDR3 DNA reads TGTGCCAGCAGCTTGAGGCGGGGGCAGAGCTCCTACAATGAGCAGTTCTTC. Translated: CASSLRRGQSSYNEQFF. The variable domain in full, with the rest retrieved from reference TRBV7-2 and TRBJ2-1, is GAGVSQSPSNKVTEKGKDVELRCDPISGHTALYWYRQSLGQGLEFLIYFQGNSAPDKSGLPSDRFSAERTGGSVSTLTIQRTQQEDSAVYLCASSLRRGQSSYNEQFFGPGTRLTVL.

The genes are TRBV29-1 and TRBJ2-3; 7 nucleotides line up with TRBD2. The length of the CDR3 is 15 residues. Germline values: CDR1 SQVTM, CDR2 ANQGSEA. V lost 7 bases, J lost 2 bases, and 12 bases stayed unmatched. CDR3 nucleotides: TGCAGCGGCAAAACCGGGACTAATCCCACAGATACGCAGTATTTT. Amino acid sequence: CSGKTGTNPTDTQYF.

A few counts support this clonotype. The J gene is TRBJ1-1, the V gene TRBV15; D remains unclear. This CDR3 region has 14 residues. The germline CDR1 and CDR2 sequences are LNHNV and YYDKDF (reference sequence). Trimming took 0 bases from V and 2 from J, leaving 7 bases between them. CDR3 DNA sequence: TGTGCCACCAGCAGAGAGGGGTTCAACACTGAAGCTTTCTTT. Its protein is CATSREGFNTEAFF.

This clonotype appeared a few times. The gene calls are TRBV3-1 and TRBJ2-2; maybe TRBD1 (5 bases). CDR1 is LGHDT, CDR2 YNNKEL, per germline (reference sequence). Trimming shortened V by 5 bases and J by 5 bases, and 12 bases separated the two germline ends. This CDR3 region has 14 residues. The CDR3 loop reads CASSARGRTGELFF. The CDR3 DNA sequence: TGTGCCAGCAGCGCAAGGGGTCGAACCGGGGAGCTGTTTTTT.

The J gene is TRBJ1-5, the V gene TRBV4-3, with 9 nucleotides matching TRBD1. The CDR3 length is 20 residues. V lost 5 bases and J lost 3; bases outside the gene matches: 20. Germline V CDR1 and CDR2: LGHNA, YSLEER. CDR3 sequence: CASSNPPGQGPPGANQPQHF. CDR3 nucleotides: TGCGCCAGCAGCAACCCTCCGGGACAGGGCCCCCCCGGCGCCAATCAGCCCCAGCATTTT.

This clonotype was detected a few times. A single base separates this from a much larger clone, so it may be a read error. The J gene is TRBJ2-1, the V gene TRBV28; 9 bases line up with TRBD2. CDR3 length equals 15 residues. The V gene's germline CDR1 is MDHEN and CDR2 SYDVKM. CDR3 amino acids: CASSRASGANNERFF. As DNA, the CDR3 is TGTGCCAGCAGTAGGGCTAGCGGGGCGAACAATGAGCGGTTCTTC. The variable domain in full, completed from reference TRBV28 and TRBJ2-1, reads DVKVTQSSRYLVKRTGEKVFLECVQDMDHENMFWYRQDPGLGLRLIYFSYDVKMKEKGDIPEGYSVSREKKERFSLILESASTNQTSMYLCASSRASGANNERFFGPGTRLTVL.

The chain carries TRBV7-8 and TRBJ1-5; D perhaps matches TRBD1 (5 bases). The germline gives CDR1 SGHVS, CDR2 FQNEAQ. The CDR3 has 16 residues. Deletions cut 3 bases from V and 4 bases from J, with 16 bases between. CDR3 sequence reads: CASSFWRGGRNQPQHF. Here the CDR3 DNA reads TGTGCCAGCAGCTTCTGGAGGGGTGGAAGAAATCAGCCCCAGCATTTT.

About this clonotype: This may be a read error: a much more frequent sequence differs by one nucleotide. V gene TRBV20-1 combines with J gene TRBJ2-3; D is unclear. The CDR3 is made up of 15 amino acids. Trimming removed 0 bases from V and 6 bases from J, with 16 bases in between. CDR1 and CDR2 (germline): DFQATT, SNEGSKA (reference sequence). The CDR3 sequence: CSARDAVLRNDTQYF. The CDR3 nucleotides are TGCAGTGCTAGAGACGCGGTACTTAGGAACGATACGCAGTATTTT.

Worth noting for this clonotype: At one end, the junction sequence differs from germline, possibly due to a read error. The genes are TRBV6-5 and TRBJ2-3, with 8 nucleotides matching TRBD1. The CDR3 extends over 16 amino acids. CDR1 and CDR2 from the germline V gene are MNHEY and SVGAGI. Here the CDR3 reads CVSRSRTGFMTDTQYF. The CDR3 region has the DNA TGTGTCAGCAGATCACGGACAGGGTTCATGACAGATACGCAGTATTTT.

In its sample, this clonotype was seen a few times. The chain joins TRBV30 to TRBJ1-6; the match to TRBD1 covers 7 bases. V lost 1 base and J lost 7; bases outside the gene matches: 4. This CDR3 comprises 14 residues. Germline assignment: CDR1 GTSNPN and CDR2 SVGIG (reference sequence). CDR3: CAWSAQGGNSPLHF. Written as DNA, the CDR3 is TGTGCCTGGAGTGCCCAGGGGGGAAATTCACCCCTCCACTTT.

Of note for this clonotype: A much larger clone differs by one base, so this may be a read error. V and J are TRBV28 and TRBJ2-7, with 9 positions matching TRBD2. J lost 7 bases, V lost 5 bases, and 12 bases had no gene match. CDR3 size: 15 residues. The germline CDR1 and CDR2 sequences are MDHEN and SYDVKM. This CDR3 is CASSALAGRPNEQYF. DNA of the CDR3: TGTGCCAGCAGTGCACTAGCGGGCAGGCCCAATGAGCAGTACTTC.

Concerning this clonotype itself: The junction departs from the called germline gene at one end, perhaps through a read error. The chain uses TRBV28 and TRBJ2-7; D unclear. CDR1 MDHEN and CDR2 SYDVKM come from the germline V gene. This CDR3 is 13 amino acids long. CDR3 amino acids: CASSLDVFYGQYF. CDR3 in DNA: TGTGCCAGCAGTTTAGATGTCTTCTACGGGCAGTACTTC.

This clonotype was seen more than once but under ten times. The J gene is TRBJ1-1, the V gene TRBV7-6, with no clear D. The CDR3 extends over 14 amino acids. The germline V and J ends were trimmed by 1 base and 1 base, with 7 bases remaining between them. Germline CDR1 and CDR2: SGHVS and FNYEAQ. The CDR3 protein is CASSLVRGNTEAFF. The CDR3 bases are TGTGCCAGCAGCTTAGTCCGGGGGAACACTGAAGCTTTCTTT.

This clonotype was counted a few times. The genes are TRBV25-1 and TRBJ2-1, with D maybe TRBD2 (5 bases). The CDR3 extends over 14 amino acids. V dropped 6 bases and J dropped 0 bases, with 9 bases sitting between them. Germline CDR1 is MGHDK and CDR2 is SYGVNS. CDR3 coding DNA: TGTGCCAGCAGGGTAGCGTCCTCCTACAATGAGCAGTTCTTC. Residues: CASRVASSYNEQFF.

The CDR3 spells CASSLGAQRLRGDRLPLHF. The CDR3 DNA sequence: TGTGCCAGCAGTTTAGGTGCTCAGAGGTTACGGGGAGATAGGTTACCCCTCCACTTT. This chain connects TRBV12-3 or TRBV12-4 to TRBJ1-6; D unresolved. The CDR3 is 19 residues long. V dropped 1 base and J dropped 12 bases, with 28 bases sitting between them.

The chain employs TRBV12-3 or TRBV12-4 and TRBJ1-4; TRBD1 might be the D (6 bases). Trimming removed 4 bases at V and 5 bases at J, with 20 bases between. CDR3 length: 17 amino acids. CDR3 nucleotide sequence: TGTGCCAGCAGTTCCGTCCCCAACCCGAGGGGGAATGAAAAACTGTTTTTT. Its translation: CASSSVPNPRGNEKLFF.

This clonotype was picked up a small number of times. CDR3 in DNA: TGTGCCAGCAGCCAACCAAGGGGTCCAGAGACCCAGTACTTC. Protein sequence: CASSQPRGPETQYF. The chain carries TRBV14 and TRBJ2-5, with D possibly being TRBD1 (5 bases). Germline CDR1 is SGHDN and CDR2 is FVKESK. The CDR3 has 14 amino acids. V gave up 2 bases and J gave up 4 bases, with 11 bases separating them.

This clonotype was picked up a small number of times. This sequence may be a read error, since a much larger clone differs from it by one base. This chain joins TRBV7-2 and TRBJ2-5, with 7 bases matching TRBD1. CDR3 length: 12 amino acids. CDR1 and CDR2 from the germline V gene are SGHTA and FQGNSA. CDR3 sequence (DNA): TGTGCCAGCAGCTACAGGGGAGAGGCCCAGTACTTC. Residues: CASSYRGEAQYF. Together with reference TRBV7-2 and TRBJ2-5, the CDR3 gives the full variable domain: GAGVSQSPSNKVTEKGKDVELRCDPISGHTALYWYRQSLGQGLEFLIYFQGNSAPDKSGLPSDRFSAERTGGSVSTLTIQRTQQEDSAVYLCASSYRGEAQYFGPGTRLLVL.

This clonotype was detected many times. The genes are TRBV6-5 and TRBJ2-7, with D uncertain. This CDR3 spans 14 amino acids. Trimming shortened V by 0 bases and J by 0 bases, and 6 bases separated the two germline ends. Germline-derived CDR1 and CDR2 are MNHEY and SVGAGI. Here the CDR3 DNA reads TGTGCCAGCAGTTACTCGCGGAACTCCTACGAGCAGTACTTC. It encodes CASSYSRNSYEQYF.

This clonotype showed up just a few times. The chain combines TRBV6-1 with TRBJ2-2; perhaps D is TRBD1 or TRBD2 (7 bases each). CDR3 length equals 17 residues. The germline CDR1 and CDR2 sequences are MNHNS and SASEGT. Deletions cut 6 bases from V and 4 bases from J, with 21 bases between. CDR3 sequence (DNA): TGTGCCAGCAGCGAACGGCGGGGGCAGGGGGGCACCGGGGAGCTGTTTTTT. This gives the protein CASSERRGQGGTGELFF.